This T cell receptor beta chain emerged from a study of T cells after yellow fever vaccination. The V and J ends lost 6 bases and 4 bases respectively, with 13 bases between them. The CDR3 has 14 residues. In germline, CDR1 is SGHTA, CDR2 FQGNSA. This clonotype was counted at least ten times. TCRdb re-derived calls from the 5' RACE reads in MiXCR, one entry per CDR3 protein. The data show 300,000 to 350,000 distinct CDR3 sequences, with about 4% seen just once and 24% held by the top ten. This receptor was obtained from a man between 18 and 35 years old who received the YFV17D yellow fever vaccine. The sequencing here drew on PBMCs, taken 5 days after the yellow fever booster vaccination. The V gene is TRBV7-2, the J gene TRBJ2-1; the D gene is possibly TRBD1 (6 bases). CDR3: CASSTGGSYNEQFF. The CDR3 DNA follows: TGTGCCAGCAGTACTGGGGGCTCGTACAATGAGCAGTTCTTC.